Sequencing of this T cell receptor beta chain was carried out in a study of blood T cell repertoires in COVID-19. Study-wide background: Acute and convalescent COVID-19 specimens originated in the United States, Italy and Spain. Sources were T cells, B-cell-depleted T cells, or PBMCs; the material itself was cDNA or gDNA.

V trimming: 0 bases; J trimming: 2 bases; junction bases outside the gene matches: 3. The germline V gene has CDR1 SGDLS and CDR2 YYNGEE. The CDR3 runs to 15 residues. Original processing notes: Amplifying reference gene primers gave estimates of nucleated cell counts. The table came from immunoSEQ multiplex PCR; TCRdb's copy has only in-frame clones and leaves some out. V and J calls and clone size come straight from that table; D and trimming were deduced from the DNA. The sample holds over 65,000 clones, 80% to 90% seen once. The chain carries TRBV9 and TRBJ2-5; TRBD2 matches at 8 bases. Input material: peripheral blood. This clonotype was obtained from a man aged 50-60 years with active or convalescent COVID-19. The CDR3 region is CASSVAGGKQETQYF. CDR3 coding DNA: TGTGCCAGCAGCGTAGCGGGGGGGAAGCAAGAGACCCAGTACTTC.